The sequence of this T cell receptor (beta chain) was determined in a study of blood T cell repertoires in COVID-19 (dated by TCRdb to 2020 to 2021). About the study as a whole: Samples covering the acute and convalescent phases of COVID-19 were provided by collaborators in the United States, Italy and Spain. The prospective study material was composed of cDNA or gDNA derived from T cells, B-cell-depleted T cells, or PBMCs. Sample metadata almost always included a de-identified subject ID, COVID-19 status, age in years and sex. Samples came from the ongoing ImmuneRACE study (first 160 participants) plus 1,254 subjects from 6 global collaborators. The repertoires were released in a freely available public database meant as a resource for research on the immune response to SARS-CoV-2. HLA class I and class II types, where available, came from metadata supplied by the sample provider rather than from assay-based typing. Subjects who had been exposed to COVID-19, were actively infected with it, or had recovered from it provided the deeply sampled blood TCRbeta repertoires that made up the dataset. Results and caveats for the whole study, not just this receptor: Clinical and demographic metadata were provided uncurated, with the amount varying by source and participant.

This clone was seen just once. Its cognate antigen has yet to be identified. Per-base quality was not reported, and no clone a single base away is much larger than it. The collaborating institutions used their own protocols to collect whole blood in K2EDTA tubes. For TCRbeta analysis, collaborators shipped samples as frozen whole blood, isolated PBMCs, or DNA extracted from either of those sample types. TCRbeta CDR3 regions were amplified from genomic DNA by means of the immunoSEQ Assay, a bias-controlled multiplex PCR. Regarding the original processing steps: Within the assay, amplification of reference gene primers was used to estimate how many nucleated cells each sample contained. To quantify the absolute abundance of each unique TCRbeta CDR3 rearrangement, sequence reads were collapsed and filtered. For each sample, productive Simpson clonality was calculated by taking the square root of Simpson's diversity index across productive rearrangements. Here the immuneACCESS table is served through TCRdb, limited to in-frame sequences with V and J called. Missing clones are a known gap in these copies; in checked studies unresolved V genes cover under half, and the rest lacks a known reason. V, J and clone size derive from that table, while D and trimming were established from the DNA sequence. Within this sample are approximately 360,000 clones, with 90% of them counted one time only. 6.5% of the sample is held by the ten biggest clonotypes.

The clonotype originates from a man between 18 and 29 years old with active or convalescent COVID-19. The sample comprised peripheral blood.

CDR3 loop: CASSKGCGPQAPYGYTF. In nucleotides, the sequence is TGTGCCAGCAGCAAAGGTTGTGGGCCCCAAGCTCCCTATGGCTACACCTTC. The sequence is built from TRBV21-1 and TRBJ1-2; the table names TRBD1, a call not compared with the DNA. TRBV21-1 is a pseudogene. The CDR3 has 17 amino acids, counting the end cysteine and phenylalanine. Kept here is only the CDR3 DNA, which spans 51 bases and is read in frame from base 1.